This TCR beta chain was sequenced for a study of identical twins. Whole-study findings and limits: When twins shared out-of-frame alpha sequences, those sequences had excess low generation probability.

Unique molecular identifiers were present on the cDNA, which also gained a universal primer site by template switching. MiXCR was run by TCRdb on the 5' RACE reads, yielding one entry per CDR3 protein. This table holds a few hundred thousand distinct CDR3 sequences, roughly 9% found once. This clonotype was detected many times. What it binds is unknown. Donors were all healthy Caucasians. The clonotype was recovered from a woman in her forties or fifties in good health. Sequencing was carried out using naive T cells sorted from blood.

Here the CDR3 reads CASSPGTEEAFF. DNA of the CDR3: TGTGCCAGCAGTCCCGGGACAGAAGAAGCTTTCTTT. The chain has TRBV12-3 or TRBV12-4 and TRBJ1-1; 7 bases line up with TRBD1. V shed 5 bases and J 8 bases; nucleotides not matched to a gene: 5. CDR3 length equals 12 residues.